This T cell receptor (beta chain) is from a study of blood T cell repertoires in COVID-19. Study background: Italy, Spain and the United States were the sources of the convalescent and acute COVID-19 samples. PBMCs, B-cell-depleted T cells, or T cells were the source of the cDNA or gDNA that made up the material.

Original analysis: Scientists estimated how many nucleated cells there were by amplifying reference gene primers. TCRdb's copy holds only in-frame clones and misses some; the assay was immunoSEQ multiplex PCR. D and trimming come from the DNA, and the V and J calls and clone size come from that table. Here the sample spans around 94,000 clones, about four fifths being singletons. This receptor was taken from a man between 60 and 75 years old with acute or convalescent COVID-19. Sequencing was performed on peripheral blood.

The CDR3 protein is CATNHEGQGWTEAFF. The CDR3 DNA reads as TGTGCCACCAATCATGAAGGACAGGGGTGGACTGAAGCTTTCTTT. This chain joins TRBV6-5 and TRBJ1-1; 9 nucleotides line up with TRBD1. Germline V gives CDR1 MNHEY, CDR2 SVGAGI. The CDR3 covers 15 residues. V gave up 10 bases and J gave up 5 bases; unmatched junction bases: 14.